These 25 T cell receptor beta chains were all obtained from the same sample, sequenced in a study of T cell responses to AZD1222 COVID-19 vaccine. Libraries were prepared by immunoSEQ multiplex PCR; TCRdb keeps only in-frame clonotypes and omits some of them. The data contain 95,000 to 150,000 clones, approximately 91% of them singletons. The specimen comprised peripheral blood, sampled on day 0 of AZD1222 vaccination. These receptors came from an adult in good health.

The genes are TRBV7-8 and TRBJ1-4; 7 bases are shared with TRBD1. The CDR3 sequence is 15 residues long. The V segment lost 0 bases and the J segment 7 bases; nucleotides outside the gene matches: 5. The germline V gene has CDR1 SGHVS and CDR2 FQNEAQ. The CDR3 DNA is TGTGCCAGCAGCTTAGCGCAGGGGGTCTCTGAAAAACTGTTTTTT. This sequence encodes CASSLAQGVSEKLFF.

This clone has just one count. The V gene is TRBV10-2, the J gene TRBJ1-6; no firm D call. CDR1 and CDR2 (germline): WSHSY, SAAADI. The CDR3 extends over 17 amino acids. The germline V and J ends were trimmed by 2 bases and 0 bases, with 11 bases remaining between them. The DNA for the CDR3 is TGCGCCAGCAGTGAGCAACCGCCGAGCTCCTATAATTCACCCCTCCACTTT. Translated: CASSEQPPSSYNSPLHF.

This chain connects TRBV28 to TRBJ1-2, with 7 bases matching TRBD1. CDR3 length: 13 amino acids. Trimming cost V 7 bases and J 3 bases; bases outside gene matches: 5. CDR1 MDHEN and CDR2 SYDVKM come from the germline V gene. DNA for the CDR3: TGTGCCAGCATCTTAGGGGGCGACTATGGCTACACCTTC. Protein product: CASILGGDYGYTF.

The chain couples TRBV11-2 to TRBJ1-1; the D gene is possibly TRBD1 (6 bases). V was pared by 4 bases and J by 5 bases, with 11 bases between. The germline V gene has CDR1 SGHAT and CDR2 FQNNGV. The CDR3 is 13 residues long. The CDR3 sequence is CASSSSGETEAFF. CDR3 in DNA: TGTGCCAGCAGCTCATCAGGGGAAACTGAAGCTTTCTTT.

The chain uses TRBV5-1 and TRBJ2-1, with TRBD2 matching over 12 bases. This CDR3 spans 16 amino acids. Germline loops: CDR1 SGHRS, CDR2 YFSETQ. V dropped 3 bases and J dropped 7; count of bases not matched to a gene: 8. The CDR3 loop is CASSSELAGGANEQFF. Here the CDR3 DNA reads TGCGCCAGCAGCTCGGAACTAGCGGGAGGAGCGAATGAGCAGTTCTTC. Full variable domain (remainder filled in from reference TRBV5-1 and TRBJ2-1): KAGVTQTPRYLIKTRGQQVTLSCSPISGHRSVSWYQQTPGQGLQFLFEYFSETQRNKGNFPGRFSGRQFSNSRSEMNVSTLELGDSALYLCASSSELAGGANEQFFGPGTRLTVL.

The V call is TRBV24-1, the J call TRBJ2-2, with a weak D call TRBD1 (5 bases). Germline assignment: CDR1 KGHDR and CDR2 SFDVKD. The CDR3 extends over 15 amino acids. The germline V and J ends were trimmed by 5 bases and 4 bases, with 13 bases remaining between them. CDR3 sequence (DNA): TGTGCCACCAGTGCCGCAGGGTCGGGCACCGGGGAGCTGTTTTTT. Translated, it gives CATSAAGSGTGELFF.

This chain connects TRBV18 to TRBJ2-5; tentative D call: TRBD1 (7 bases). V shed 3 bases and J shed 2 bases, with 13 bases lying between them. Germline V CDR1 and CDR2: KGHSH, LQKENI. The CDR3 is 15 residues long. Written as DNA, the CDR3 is TGTGCCAGCTCACCGGGCAGGGGGGCACAAGAGACCCAGTACTTC. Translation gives CASSPGRGAQETQYF.

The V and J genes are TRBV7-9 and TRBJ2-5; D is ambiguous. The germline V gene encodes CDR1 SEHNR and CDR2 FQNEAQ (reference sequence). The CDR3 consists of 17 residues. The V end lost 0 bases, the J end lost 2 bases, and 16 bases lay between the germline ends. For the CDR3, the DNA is TGTGCCAGCAGCTTAGCGTCTGGTCCGAGTAGGCAAGAGACCCAGTACTTC. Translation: CASSLASGPSRQETQYF.

CDR3: CASSPIDSTLSPLHF. The CDR3 DNA follows: TGTGCCAGCTCGCCAATCGACAGTACCCTTTCACCCCTCCACTTT. The V and J genes are TRBV18 and TRBJ1-6; tentatively, D is TRBD1 (5 bases). The CDR3 is 15 amino acids. Germline V CDR1 and CDR2: KGHSH, LQKENI. V lost 6 bases, J lost 9 bases, and 18 bases lay in between.

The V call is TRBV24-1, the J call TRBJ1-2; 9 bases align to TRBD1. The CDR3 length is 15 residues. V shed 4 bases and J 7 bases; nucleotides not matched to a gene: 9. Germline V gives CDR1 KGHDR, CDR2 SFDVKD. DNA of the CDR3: TGTGCCACCAGTGACCCCGACAGGGGGATTTTTGGCTACACCTTC. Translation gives CATSDPDRGIFGYTF.

This chain's CDR3 is CASTETGGTNVLTF. DNA for the CDR3: TGTGCCAGCACCGAAACAGGGGGGACCAACGTCCTGACTTTC. The rearrangement links TRBV5-6 to TRBJ2-6; 8 bases are shared with TRBD1. V trimming: 6 bases; J trimming: 8 bases; junction bases outside the gene matches: 7. This CDR3 region has 14 residues. CDR1 is SGHDT, CDR2 YYEEEE, per germline.

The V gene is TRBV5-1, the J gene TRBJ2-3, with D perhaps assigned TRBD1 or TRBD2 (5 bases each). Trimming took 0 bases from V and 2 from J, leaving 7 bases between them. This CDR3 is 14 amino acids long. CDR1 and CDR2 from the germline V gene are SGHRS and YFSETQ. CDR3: CASSLDGATDTQYF. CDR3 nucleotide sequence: TGCGCCAGCAGCTTGGACGGGGCCACAGATACGCAGTATTTT.

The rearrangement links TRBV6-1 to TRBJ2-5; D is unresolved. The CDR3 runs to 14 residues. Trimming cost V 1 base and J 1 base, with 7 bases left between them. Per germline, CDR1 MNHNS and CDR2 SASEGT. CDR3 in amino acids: CASSEEYPQETQYF. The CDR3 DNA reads TGTGCCAGCAGTGAAGAGTACCCCCAAGAGACCCAGTACTTC.

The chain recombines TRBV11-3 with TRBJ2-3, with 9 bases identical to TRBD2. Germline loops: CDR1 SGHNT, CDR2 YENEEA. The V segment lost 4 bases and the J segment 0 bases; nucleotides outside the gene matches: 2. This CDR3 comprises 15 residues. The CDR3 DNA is TGTGCCAGCAGCTATCTAGCGGGGAGCACAGATACGCAGTATTTT. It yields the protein CASSYLAGSTDTQYF.

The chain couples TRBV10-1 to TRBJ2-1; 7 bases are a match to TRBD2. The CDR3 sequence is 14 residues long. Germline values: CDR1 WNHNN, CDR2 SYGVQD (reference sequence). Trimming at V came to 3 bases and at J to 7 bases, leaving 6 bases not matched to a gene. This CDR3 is CASSDGLVVNEQFF. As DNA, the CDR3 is TGCGCCAGCAGTGACGGACTAGTAGTAAATGAGCAGTTCTTC.

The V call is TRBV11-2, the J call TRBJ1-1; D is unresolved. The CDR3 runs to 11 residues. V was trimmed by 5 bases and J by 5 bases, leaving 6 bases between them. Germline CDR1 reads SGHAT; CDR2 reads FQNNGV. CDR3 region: CASSVLTEAFF. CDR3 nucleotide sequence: TGTGCCAGCAGCGTCTTGACTGAAGCTTTCTTT.

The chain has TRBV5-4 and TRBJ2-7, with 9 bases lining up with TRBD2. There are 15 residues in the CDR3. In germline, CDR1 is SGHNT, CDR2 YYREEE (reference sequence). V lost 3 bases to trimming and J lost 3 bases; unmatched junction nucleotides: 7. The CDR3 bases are TGTGCCAGCAGCTCCTCCGGGACTAGCCTCTACGAGCAGTACTTC. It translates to CASSSSGTSLYEQYF.

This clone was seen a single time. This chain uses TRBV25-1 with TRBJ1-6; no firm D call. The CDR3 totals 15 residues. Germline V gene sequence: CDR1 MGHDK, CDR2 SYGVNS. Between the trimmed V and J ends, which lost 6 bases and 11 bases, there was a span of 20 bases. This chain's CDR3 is CASRAPGSIPAPLHF. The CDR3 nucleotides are TGTGCCAGCAGGGCCCCAGGCTCTATTCCGGCACCCCTCCACTTT.

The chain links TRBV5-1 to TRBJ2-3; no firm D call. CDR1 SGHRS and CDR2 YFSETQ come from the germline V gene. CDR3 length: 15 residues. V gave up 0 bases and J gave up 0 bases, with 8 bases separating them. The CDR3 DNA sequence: TGCGCCAGCAGCTTGGATGTCCTAAGCACAGATACGCAGTATTTT. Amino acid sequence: CASSLDVLSTDTQYF.

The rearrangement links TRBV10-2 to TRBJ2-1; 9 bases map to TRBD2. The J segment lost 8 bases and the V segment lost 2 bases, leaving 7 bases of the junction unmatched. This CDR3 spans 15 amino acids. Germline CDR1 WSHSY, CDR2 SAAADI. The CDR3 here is CASSERLAGSHEQFF. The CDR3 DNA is TGCGCCAGCAGTGAGAGGCTAGCGGGATCGCATGAGCAGTTCTTC.

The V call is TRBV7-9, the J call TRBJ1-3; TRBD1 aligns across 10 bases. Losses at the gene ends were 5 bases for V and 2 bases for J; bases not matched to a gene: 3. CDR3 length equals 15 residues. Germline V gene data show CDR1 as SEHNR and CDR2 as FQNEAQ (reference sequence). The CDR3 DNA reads TGTGCCAGCAGCGTGACAGGGGGCACTGGAAACACCATATATTTT. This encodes CASSVTGGTGNTIYF.

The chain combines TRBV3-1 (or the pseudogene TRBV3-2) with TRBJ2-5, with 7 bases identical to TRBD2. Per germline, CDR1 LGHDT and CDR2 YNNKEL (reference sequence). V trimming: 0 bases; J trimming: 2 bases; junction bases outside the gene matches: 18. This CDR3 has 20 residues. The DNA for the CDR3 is TGTGCCAGCAGCCAAGATGATGGGGATAGCGGGTCTAGAGGGCAAGAGACCCAGTACTTC. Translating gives CASSQDDGDSGSRGQETQYF.

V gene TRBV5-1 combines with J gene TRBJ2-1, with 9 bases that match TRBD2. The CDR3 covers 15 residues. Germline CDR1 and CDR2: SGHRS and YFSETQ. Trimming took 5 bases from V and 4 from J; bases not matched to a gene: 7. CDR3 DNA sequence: TGCGCCAGCAGTGCCGGGACTAGCCAGTACAATGAGCAGTTCTTC. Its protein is CASSAGTSQYNEQFF. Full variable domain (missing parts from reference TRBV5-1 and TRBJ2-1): KAGVTQTPRYLIKTRGQQVTLSCSPISGHRSVSWYQQTPGQGLQFLFEYFSETQRNKGNFPGRFSGRQFSNSRSEMNVSTLELGDSALYLCASSAGTSQYNEQFFGPGTRLTVL.

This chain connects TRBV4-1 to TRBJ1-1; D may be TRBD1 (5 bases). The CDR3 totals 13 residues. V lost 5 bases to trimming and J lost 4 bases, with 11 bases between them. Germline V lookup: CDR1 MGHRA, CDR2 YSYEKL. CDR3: CASSSRDSTEAFF. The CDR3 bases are TGCGCCAGCAGCTCCCGGGACTCCACTGAAGCTTTCTTT.

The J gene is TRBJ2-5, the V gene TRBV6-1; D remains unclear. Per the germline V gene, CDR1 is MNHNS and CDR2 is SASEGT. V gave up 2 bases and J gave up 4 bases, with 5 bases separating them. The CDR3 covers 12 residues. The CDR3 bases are TGTGCCAGCAGTGAAAGTGCAGAGACCCAGTACTTC. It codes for CASSESAETQYF.